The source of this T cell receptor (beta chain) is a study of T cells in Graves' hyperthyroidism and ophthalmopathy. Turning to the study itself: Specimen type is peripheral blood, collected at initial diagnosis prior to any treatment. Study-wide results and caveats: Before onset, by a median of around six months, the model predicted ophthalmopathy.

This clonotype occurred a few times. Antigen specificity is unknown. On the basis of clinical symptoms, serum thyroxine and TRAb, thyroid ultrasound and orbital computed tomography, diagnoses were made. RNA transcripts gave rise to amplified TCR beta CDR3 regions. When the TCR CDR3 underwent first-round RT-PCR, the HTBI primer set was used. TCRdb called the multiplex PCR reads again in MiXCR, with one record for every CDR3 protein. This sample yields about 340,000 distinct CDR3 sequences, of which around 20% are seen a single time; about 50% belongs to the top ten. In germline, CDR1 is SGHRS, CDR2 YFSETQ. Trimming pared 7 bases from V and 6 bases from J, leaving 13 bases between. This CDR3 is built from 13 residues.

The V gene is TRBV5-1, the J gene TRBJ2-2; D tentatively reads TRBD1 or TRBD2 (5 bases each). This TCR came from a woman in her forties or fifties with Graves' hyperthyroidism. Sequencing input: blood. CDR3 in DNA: TGCGCCAGCGGGAGCAGGGTGTCCGGGGAGCTGTTTTTT. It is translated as CASGSRVSGELFF.